The rows below give T cell receptor beta chains drawn from one sample of a study of cytomegalovirus exposure and HLA in healthy donors. The protocol was immunoSEQ multiplex PCR, while the TCRdb copy is restricted to in-frame clones and leaves out a portion. The data hold about 89,000 clones, with 65% to 75% observed a single time. What was sequenced was PBMCs. The receptors stem from a man younger than 40 in good health and CMV-seronegative. Each CDR3 is given with its conserved first and last residue. D genes are given only for firm matches. The size field is filled for only some rows; it gives once, few, many or a size class.

abundance,j_gene,v_gene,d_gene,CDR3aa,CDR3nt
-,TRBJ1-1,TRBV28,-,CASSVQGTEAFF,TGTGCCAGCTCCGTCCAGGGCACTGAAGCTTTCTTT
-,TRBJ2-7,TRBV18,-,CASSPSAARYEQYF,TGTGCCAGCTCACCGTCCGCTGCACGGTACGAGCAGTACTTC
-,TRBJ1-6,TRBV9,-,CASSPDGINSPLHF,TGTGCCAGCAGCCCAGACGGGATAAACTCACCCCTCCACTTT
few,TRBJ2-2,TRBV4-1,-,CASSRTKNTGELFF,TGCGCCAGCAGCCGGACAAAGAACACCGGGGAGCTGTTTTTT
-,TRBJ1-5,TRBV7-9,TRBD1,CASSLGTGLNQPQHF,TGTGCCAGCAGCTTAGGGACAGGGCTAAATCAGCCCCAGCATTTT
-,TRBJ1-2,TRBV29-1,TRBD1,CSVWTGVGGTSGYTF,TGCAGCGTTTGGACAGGAGTTGGGGGAACCTCTGGCTACACCTTC
-,TRBJ2-7,TRBV28,TRBD1,CASSRQGNEQYF,TGTGCCAGCAGTAGACAGGGGAACGAGCAGTACTTC
-,TRBJ2-2,TRBV19,TRBD1,CASSILSGTGGSAGELFF,TGTGCCAGTAGTATCCTATCCGGGACAGGGGGCTCGGCCGGGGAGCTGTTTTTT
-,TRBJ2-7,TRBV7-2,TRBD1,CAIQGDEQYF,TGTGCCATCCAGGGGGACGAGCAGTACTTC
-,TRBJ2-7,TRBV28,-,CASSFQGAYEQYF,TGTGCCAGCAGTTTTCAGGGCGCCTACGAGCAGTACTTC
few,TRBJ1-4,TRBV6-1,TRBD1,CASSGGQGEGEKLFF,TGTGCCAGCAGTGGCGGACAGGGCGAGGGTGAAAAACTGTTTTTT
-,TRBJ1-5,TRBV27,-,CASSLSPGRQPQHF,TGTGCCAGCAGTTTATCGCCAGGGAGGCAGCCCCAGCATTTT
-,TRBJ2-3,TRBV4-2,TRBD1,CASSQDLRDRAYF,TGTGCCAGCAGCCAAGATTTGCGAGACAGGGCATATTTT
-,TRBJ2-3,TRBV6-5,-,CASSFGGGPDTQYF,TGTGCCAGCAGTTTTGGGGGGGGGCCGGATACGCAGTATTTT
-,TRBJ2-2,TRBV7-2,-,CASSRPDQRGGELFF,TGTGCCAGCAGCCGACCGGACCAAAGGGGCGGGGAGCTGTTTTTT
once,TRBJ2-7,TRBV7-9,TRBD2,CASSQIWGRAPYEQYF,TGTGCCAGCAGTCAAATCTGGGGGAGGGCGCCCTACGAGCAGTACTTC
-,TRBJ2-6,TRBV18,-,CASSSSGANVLTF,TGTGCCAGCTCCTCCTCTGGGGCCAACGTCCTGACTTTC
-,TRBJ2-5,TRBV11-2,-,CASSLVPGSETQYF,TGTGCCAGCAGCTTAGTACCAGGTTCGGAGACCCAGTACTTC
few,TRBJ1-4,TRBV29-1,-,CSVELYGEKLFF,TGCAGCGTTGAATTGTATGGCGAAAAACTGTTTTTT
-,TRBJ1-2,TRBV2,TRBD1,CASRDRGRGYTF,TGTGCCAGCAGGGACAGGGGACGAGGCTACACCTTC
-,TRBJ2-3,TRBV4-1,-,CASSHRYGQDKSTDTQYF,TGCGCCAGCAGCCACAGGTACGGGCAGGACAAATCCACAGATACGCAGTATTTT
few,TRBJ2-7,TRBV6-6,TRBD2,CASSRLAHYEQYF,TGTGCCAGCAGTAGACTAGCGCACTACGAGCAGTACTTC
few,TRBJ2-6,TRBV2,-,CASSRTGFGANVLTF,TGTGCCAGCAGTAGAACAGGGTTTGGGGCCAACGTCCTGACTTTC
-,TRBJ1-1,TRBV6-5,TRBD1,CASSSGQLLNTEAFF,TGTGCCAGCAGTTCGGGACAGCTTTTGAACACTGAAGCTTTCTTT
-,TRBJ2-3,TRBV6-1,-,CASSGPGKRGAQYF,TGTGCCAGCAGTGGGCCGGGCAAACGGGGTGCGCAGTATTTT
few,TRBJ2-5,TRBV4-1,TRBD2,CASSQTGGFMETQYF,TGCGCCAGCAGCCAAACGGGGGGATTTATGGAGACCCAGTACTTC
-,TRBJ1-2,TRBV27,TRBD1,CASSLEGRGHGYTF,TGTGCCAGCAGTTTGGAAGGCAGGGGGCATGGCTACACCTTC